This TCR beta chain was sequenced in a study of blood T cell repertoires in COVID-19. Study-wide background: T cells, B-cell-depleted T cells, or PBMCs provided the cDNA or gDNA that served as material.

The recovered donors of Cohort 3 showed two negative PCRs, clearance, or symptom resolution. The data were produced by immunoSEQ multiplex PCR, yet TCRdb's version contains in-frame clones alone and is incomplete. The table includes about 320,000 clones, 70% to 90% detected once. The germline gives CDR1 SGDLS, CDR2 YYNGEE. V was cut by 4 bases and J by 6 bases, with 19 bases left in between. The CDR3 runs 16 residues. Only one count was recorded for this clone. The TCR was taken from a woman in her late teens or twenties who had recovered from COVID-19. The chain recombines TRBV9 with TRBJ2-2, with D uncertain. The sample comprised PBMCs or T cells enriched from blood (not recorded which). CDR3 nucleotides: TGTGCCAGCAGCTCAACCAGGCAGGTCAACCCCGGGGAGCTGTTTTTT. Translated: CASSSTRQVNPGELFF.